What follows are 31 T cell receptor beta chains derived from one specimen sequenced in a study of T cell responses to AZD1222 COVID-19 vaccine. Some clones are missing from TCRdb's copy, which holds only in-frame ones; the method was immunoSEQ multiplex PCR. The sample holds over 120,000 clones; roughly nine tenths are singletons and the top ten take under 2%. Sequencing was performed on peripheral blood, taken 28 days after the second AZD1222 dose. The source is an adult who received the AZD1222 COVID-19 vaccine.

V is TRBV10-1 and J is TRBJ1-6; D unresolved. V was clipped by 8 bases and J by 10 bases, with 15 bases between them. Germline CDR1 reads WNHNN; CDR2 reads SYGVQD (reference sequence). The CDR3 length is 13 residues. CDR3 residues: CASRGGLDSPLHF. Here the CDR3 DNA reads TGCGCCAGCCGGGGAGGCCTAGACTCACCCCTCCACTTT.

The genes are TRBV6-5 and TRBJ1-2, with 9 positions matching TRBD1. J gave up 5 bases and V 7 bases, and 8 bases lay outside the gene matches. CDR3 length: 14 residues. The germline V gene encodes CDR1 MNHEY and CDR2 SVGAGI. The CDR3 nucleotides are TGTGCCAGCACCTTGGACAGGGGATCGTATGGCTACACCTTC. Translation: CASTLDRGSYGYTF.

The chain recombines TRBV30 with TRBJ1-6, with D possibly matching TRBD1 (5 bases). Germline lookup yields CDR1 GTSNPN and CDR2 SVGIG (reference sequence). The CDR3 is 15 amino acids. V was pared by 2 bases and J by 7 bases, with 15 bases between. The CDR3 region has the DNA TGTGCCTGGAGTCGCTGGGGGGGTAGGAATTCACCCCTCCACTTT. Its protein product is CAWSRWGGRNSPLHF.

On this clone: An end of the junction does not agree with germline; a read error may underlie this. Within the sample, other DNA sequences also encode this same CDR3. V and J are TRBV7-2 and TRBJ2-7, with D possibly being TRBD2 (7 bases). CDR1 and CDR2 from the germline V gene are SGHTA and FQGNSA. The CDR3 covers 14 residues. The CDR3 coding sequence is TGCGCCAGCAAAGGGGGAGGGCCTGTGTACGAGCAGTACTTC. Protein sequence: CASKGGGPVYEQYF.

This clone was found a few times. The V and J genes are TRBV30 and TRBJ1-5; no definite D call. V was trimmed by 2 bases and J by 3 bases, leaving 11 bases between them. Looked up from germline, CDR1 is GTSNPN and CDR2 is SVGIG (reference sequence). The CDR3 sequence is 14 residues long. For the CDR3, the DNA is TGTGCCTGGAGTTCCGGGTTTAACAATCAGCCCCAGCATTTT. This encodes CAWSSGFNNQPQHF. Drawing the rest from reference TRBV30 and TRBJ1-5, the complete variable domain is SQTIHQWPATLVQPVGSPLSLECTVEGTSNPNLYWYRQAAGRGLQLLFYSVGIGQISSEVPQNLSASRPQDRQFILSSKKLLLSDSGFYLCAWSSGFNNQPQHFGDGTRLSIL.

The chain couples TRBV5-1 to TRBJ2-7, with 10 nucleotides matching TRBD1. The CDR3 runs 15 residues. After removal of 5 bases from V and 5 bases from J, the junction contained 10 bases not matched to a gene. From germline, CDR1 is SGHRS and CDR2 YFSETQ. CDR3 in DNA: TGCGCCAGCAGTAAGACAGGGGGCCAGGTGCACGAGCAGTACTTC. It encodes CASSKTGGQVHEQYF.

This chain joins TRBV27 and TRBJ1-5, with D unresolved. The CDR3 covers 17 residues. Trimming took 8 bases from V and 4 from J, leaving 24 bases between them. Per the germline V gene, CDR1 is MNHEY and CDR2 is SMNVEV (reference sequence). The CDR3 DNA sequence: TGTGCCAGCTCCTCCTCGGGCTTCCCGGGGATTAATCAGCCCCAGCATTTT. Translation: CASSSSGFPGINQPQHF.

The chain uses TRBV9 and TRBJ1-2; TRBD1 agrees at 10 bases. Germline V CDR1 and CDR2: SGDLS, YYNGEE. The trim removed 3 bases at V and 2 bases at J, leaving 7 bases unmatched. This CDR3 has 16 amino acids. DNA for the CDR3: TGTGCCAGCAGCGGGGGGGACAGGGGCCTCAACTATGGCTACACCTTC. Its translation: CASSGGDRGLNYGYTF.

Only a few counts were recorded for this clone. V and J are TRBV6-2 or TRBV6-3 and TRBJ2-3; a weak D match, TRBD2 (5 bases). CDR3 length: 14 residues. The V gene's germline CDR1 is MNHEY and CDR2 SVGEGT. The ends were cut back, 0 bases at V and 5 bases at J, with 9 bases in the middle. The CDR3: CASSYSMAGDTQYF. For the CDR3, the DNA is TGTGCCAGCAGTTACTCGATGGCGGGAGATACGCAGTATTTT.

The chain combines TRBV19 with TRBJ1-2; no clear D. Trimming removed 6 bases from V and 3 bases from J, with 8 bases in between. The germline V gene encodes CDR1 LNHDA and CDR2 SQIVND (reference sequence). The CDR3 has 12 amino acids. The CDR3 region has the DNA TGTGCCAGTAGCAGAGAGGACTATGGCTACACCTTC. Residues: CASSREDYGYTF. The complete variable domain, with remaining parts taken from reference TRBV19 and TRBJ1-2, reads DGGITQSPKYLFRKEGQNVTLSCEQNLNHDAMYWYRQDPGQGLRLIYYSQIVNDFQKGDIAEGYSVSREKKESFPLTVTSAQKNPTAFYLCASSREDYGYTFGSGTRLTVV.

Here the CDR3 DNA reads TGTGCCAGCAGCCAAGCCCCGGGTATTTACTCACCCCTCCACTTT. Translating it yields CASSQAPGIYSPLHF. The chain couples TRBV3-1 (or the pseudogene TRBV3-2) to TRBJ1-6; unclear D gene. The germline CDR1 and CDR2 sequences are LGHDT and YNNKEL (reference sequence). Deletions cut 1 base from V and 10 bases from J, with 14 bases between. The length of the CDR3 is 15 residues.

V gene TRBV19 combines with J gene TRBJ1-4, with D unresolved. This CDR3 region has 14 residues. CDR1 LNHDA and CDR2 SQIVND come from the germline V gene (reference sequence). V lost 6 bases and J 0 bases, leaving 8 bases between the germline ends. The CDR3 region is CASRPGTTNEKLFF. The CDR3 DNA follows: TGTGCCAGTAGACCCGGGACAACTAATGAAAAACTGTTTTTT.

The chain couples TRBV4-1 to TRBJ2-5; either TRBD1 or TRBD2 may supply D (6 bases each). Germline V lookup: CDR1 MGHRA, CDR2 YSYEKL. With 0 bases removed from V and 5 bases from J, the gap between germline ends came to 13 bases. This CDR3 has 15 amino acids. This CDR3 is CASSQEGASVETQYF. CDR3 in DNA: TGCGCCAGCAGCCAAGAGGGGGCTAGCGTGGAGACCCAGTACTTC.

The chain employs TRBV6-2 or TRBV6-3 and TRBJ1-1; 7 nucleotides agree with TRBD1. The germline gives CDR1 MNHEY, CDR2 SVGEGT. V dropped 2 bases and J dropped 12; count of bases not matched to a gene: 3. The CDR3 loop spans 11 amino acids. The CDR3 protein is CASSYRDRTFF. The CDR3 coding sequence is TGTGCCAGCAGTTACCGGGACAGAACTTTCTTT.

The genes are TRBV2 and TRBJ2-1; D might be TRBD1 (6 bases). The CDR3 runs 12 residues. CDR1 and CDR2 (germline): SNHLY, FYNNEI. V was pared by 6 bases and J by 9 bases, with 12 bases between. CDR3 protein: CASRTGTPEQFF. CDR3 nucleotide sequence: TGTGCCAGCAGGACCGGGACACCTGAGCAGTTCTTC.

This clone showed up just once. Written as DNA, the CDR3 is TGTGCCAGCAGTGAAGGCAGGGGTGGTGGAAACACCATATATTTT. It translates to CASSEGRGGGNTIYF. V and J are TRBV6-1 and TRBJ1-3; possibly TRBD1 for D (6 bases). CDR3 length equals 15 residues. The germline V gene has CDR1 MNHNS and CDR2 SASEGT. Trimming took 1 base from V and 3 from J, leaving 10 bases between them.

Note on this clone: The same CDR3 also results from other DNA sequences found in this sample. V is TRBV5-6 and J is TRBJ2-3; D unresolved. CDR1 is SGHDT and CDR2 is YYEEEE in the germline V gene. V lost 2 bases and J lost 3, with 4 bases in between. CDR3 size: 12 residues. The chain's CDR3 is CASSLQTDTQYF. The CDR3 nucleotides are TGTGCCAGCAGCTTACAGACAGATACGCAGTATTTT.

V gene TRBV20-1 combines with J gene TRBJ2-1, with D possibly being TRBD1 or TRBD2 (5 bases each). The V end was cut by 5 bases, the J end by 2 bases, with 13 bases between. Looked up from germline, CDR1 is DFQATT and CDR2 is SNEGSKA (reference sequence). The CDR3 is made up of 14 amino acids. The CDR3 loop reads CSAGGAEAYNEQFF. The DNA for the CDR3 is TGCAGTGCTGGTGGGGCGGAGGCCTACAATGAGCAGTTCTTC.

This clone was recorded once. The rearrangement joins TRBV6-5 to TRBJ1-1; tentative D call: TRBD1 (5 bases). Germline CDR1 MNHEY, CDR2 SVGAGI. This CDR3 region has 14 residues. V was pared by 8 bases and J by 2 bases, with 15 bases between. The CDR3 loop is CASHRGQLNTEAFF. DNA for the CDR3: TGTGCCAGCCACCGGGGCCAACTTAACACTGAAGCTTTCTTT.

The chain links TRBV6-2 or TRBV6-3 to TRBJ2-6; D is undetermined. V lost 2 bases and J lost 0, with 11 bases in between. Germline CDR1 and CDR2: MNHEY and SVGEGT. The CDR3 consists of 17 residues. CDR3 residues: CASSYGGKDSGANVLTF. CDR3 in DNA: TGTGCCAGCAGTTACGGTGGAAAAGACTCTGGGGCCAACGTCCTGACTTTC.

The chain carries TRBV18 and TRBJ1-2; 7 positions agree with TRBD1. The CDR3 covers 14 residues. Germline assignment: CDR1 KGHSH and CDR2 LQKENI. Losses at the gene ends were 0 bases for V and 4 bases for J; bases not matched to a gene: 2. The CDR3 coding sequence is TGTGCCAGCTCACCACCGGGACAGACCTATGGCTACACCTTC. It specifies CASSPPGQTYGYTF.

The chain couples TRBV5-4 to TRBJ1-2, with D possibly TRBD1 on 5 matching bases. The CDR3 length is 14 residues. V lost 3 bases to trimming and J lost 7 bases, with 16 bases between them. The germline V gene has CDR1 SGHNT and CDR2 YYREEE (reference sequence). This CDR3 is CASSSRDGKLGYTF. In nucleotides, the CDR3 is TGTGCCAGCAGCTCCCGGGACGGGAAACTTGGCTACACCTTC.

The DNA for the CDR3 is TGTGCCAGTAGTATCTTCTACGGGAGCCGGAACATTCAGTACTTC. It specifies CASSIFYGSRNIQYF. The V call is TRBV19, the J call TRBJ2-4; D might be TRBD2 (6 bases). The CDR3 loop spans 15 amino acids. Germline CDR1 is LNHDA and CDR2 is SQIVND (reference sequence). With 3 bases removed from V and 7 bases from J, the gap between germline ends came to 16 bases.

This chain uses TRBV7-2 with TRBJ2-4; TRBD2 is a possible D gene (6 bases). Germline assignment: CDR1 SGHTA and CDR2 FQGNSA. The CDR3 length is 16 residues. V was trimmed by 4 bases and J by 0 bases, leaving 13 bases between them. CDR3 nucleotides: TGTGCCAGCAGCTCGGGACTGCGTTTAGCCAAAAACATTCAGTACTTC. It yields the protein CASSSGLRLAKNIQYF.

CDR3 sequence reads: CASFRDRNTDTQYF. DNA of the CDR3: TGTGCCAGTTTCCGGGACAGGAACACAGATACGCAGTATTTT. The rearrangement uses TRBV11-2 and TRBJ2-3; TRBD1 agrees at 8 bases. This CDR3 is built from 14 residues. Germline V lookup: CDR1 SGHAT, CDR2 FQNNGV. Germline trimming cut 9 bases from V and 2 bases from J; bases unmatched to any gene: 7.

The V and J genes are TRBV6-5 and TRBJ2-7, with 7 bases matching TRBD2. V dropped 2 bases and J dropped 7; count of bases not matched to a gene: 2. CDR1 and CDR2 from the germline V gene are MNHEY and SVGAGI. The length of the CDR3 is 12 residues. The CDR3 DNA reads as TGTGCCAGCAGTTACCCCGGGGGGGAGCAGTACTTC. As protein: CASSYPGGEQYF.

The chain has TRBV9 and TRBJ1-5, with D perhaps TRBD1 (5 bases). Trimming stripped 0 bases from V and 4 bases from J, with 11 bases between. Looked up from germline, CDR1 is SGDLS and CDR2 is YYNGEE. CDR3 length: 15 amino acids. The DNA for the CDR3 is TGTGCCAGCAGCGTAGGGGACGGGGAGAATCAGCCCCAGCATTTT. Translated: CASSVGDGENQPQHF.

V is TRBV18 and J is TRBJ2-3, with D perhaps TRBD2 (6 bases). CDR1 and CDR2 (germline): KGHSH, LQKENI. This CDR3 contains 17 residues. V gave up 4 bases and J gave up 0 bases, with 17 bases separating them. The CDR3 DNA reads as TGTGCCAGCTCACTCCTCACTGGGCGGGACAGCACAGATACGCAGTATTTT. As protein: CASSLLTGRDSTDTQYF.

The chain couples TRBV9 to TRBJ2-3; a weak D match, TRBD2 (6 bases). Trimming removed 0 bases at V and 6 bases at J, with 14 bases between. CDR3 size: 15 residues. CDR1 is SGDLS and CDR2 is YYNGEE in the germline V gene. The CDR3 is CASSVGGGEEDTQYF. As DNA, the CDR3 is TGTGCCAGCAGCGTAGGGGGCGGGGAGGAGGATACGCAGTATTTT.

In the case of this clone: Other nucleotide sequences from this sample produce the same CDR3. The chain carries TRBV18 and TRBJ2-3; D remains unclear. The CDR3 loop spans 12 amino acids. CDR1 and CDR2 from the germline V gene are KGHSH and LQKENI. V dropped 3 bases and J dropped 0 bases, with 1 base sitting between them. CDR3 nucleotide sequence: TGTGCCAGCTCACCTAGCACAGATACGCAGTATTTT. Protein sequence: CASSPSTDTQYF.

This chain uses TRBV2 with TRBJ1-4; D gene unclear. Germline CDR1 is SNHLY and CDR2 is FYNNEI. With 1 base removed from V and 2 bases from J, the gap between germline ends came to 11 bases. The CDR3 runs to 16 residues. The CDR3 DNA reads as TGTGCCAGCAGTGAAGGCCCTTTCCCTACTAATGAAAAACTGTTTTTT. Its protein product is CASSEGPFPTNEKLFF.